These T cell receptor beta chains were read from a single sample in a study of T-cell reconstitution after alpha-beta-depleted transplantation in children. TCRdb reanalysed the PCR reads using MiXCR and keeps one entry per CDR3 protein. The sample includes hundreds of thousands of distinct CDR3 sequences, 13% of them seen just once. The starting material was PBMCs, mostly from graft donor cells, obtained 360 days after TCRalphabeta/CD19-depleted stem cell transplant. These receptors came from a male patient between 10 and 17 years old who had a stem cell transplant for acute myeloid leukemia, so the T cells may come from the graft donor. Both conserved end residues are trimmed from each CDR3. The order of the fields is V gene, J gene, D gene, CDR3 protein. A D gene is named only where the DNA matches it firmly.

>TRBV20-1|TRBJ2-2|NA
SVAASPAGELF
>TRBV20-1|TRBJ2-2|NA
SGREANTGELF
>TRBV29-1|TRBJ2-1|NA
SVDQNEQF
>TRBV20-1|TRBJ1-1|NA
SARVGSWAF
>TRBV4-3|TRBJ2-3|TRBD2
ASSVGGTTFSTDTQY
>TRBV5-1|TRBJ1-2|NA
ASTWVAGASGNYGYT
>TRBV24-1|TRBJ2-1|TRBD2
ATSDRRRLAGPYNEQF
>TRBV28|TRBJ1-5|NA
AIAPQGLDQPQH
>TRBV29-1|TRBJ1-3|NA
SVDGAGNTIY
>TRBV6-5|TRBJ2-3|TRBD2
ASSYTGGPTDTQY
>TRBV20-1|TRBJ2-5|NA
SASSIVETQY
>TRBV5-1|TRBJ2-1|NA
ASNLSGEMNEQF
>TRBV11-2|TRBJ2-7|NA
ASSLVHGGEQY
>TRBV7-2|TRBJ2-3|TRBD2
ASSLARLATDTQY
>TRBV12-3/TRBV12-4|TRBJ2-3|NA
ASSGGRADTQY
>TRBV12-3/TRBV12-4|TRBJ2-3|NA
ASSESSLADTQY
>TRBV29-1|TRBJ2-1|NA
SVEDPLARYNEQF
>TRBV14|TRBJ2-7|TRBD1
ASSQPGQNYEQY
>TRBV4-3|TRBJ2-5|TRBD1
ASSQAGDRGIPETQY
>TRBV7-8|TRBJ2-7|NA
ASRPARGPHRSEQY
>TRBV27|TRBJ2-6|TRBD1
ASSSGGDRGLLSGANVLT
>TRBV5-5|TRBJ1-1|NA
ASSRSRVGTEAF
>TRBV7-9|TRBJ2-7|NA
ASTLQGSYEQY
>TRBV18|TRBJ2-2|TRBD2
ASSPPGLADPTGELF
>TRBV24-1|TRBJ2-1|NA
ATSDLLSNEQF
>TRBV12-3/TRBV12-4|TRBJ2-7|NA
ASSSIGRSYEQY
>TRBV27|TRBJ1-2|NA
ASSFWPTGSDYGYT
>TRBV7-2|TRBJ2-7|NA
ASSLTAGVSYEQY
>TRBV21-1|TRBJ2-5|NA
ASSKDGLAGATETQY
>TRBV7-3|TRBJ2-3|NA
ASSFSRGGTDTQY
>TRBV7-9|TRBJ2-7|NA
ASSLALRVNEQY
>TRBV10-3|TRBJ2-1|TRBD2
AIRGLAGVHNEQF
>TRBV6-2/TRBV6-3|TRBJ2-7|NA
ASSFRDNRYYEQY
>TRBV6-6|TRBJ2-5|NA
ASSYEGAETQY
>TRBV28|TRBJ1-5|NA
ASNGANQPQH
>TRBV6-1|TRBJ2-5|TRBD1
ASRPTGAQETQY
>TRBV6-5|TRBJ2-5|NA
ASSYWGSLQETQY
>TRBV29-1|TRBJ2-3|NA
SVGGRTIGTDTQY
>TRBV28|TRBJ2-4|NA
ASSFPTYKNIQY
>TRBV7-2|TRBJ2-1|NA
ASSSPRTFPRKTSSYNEQF
>TRBV20-1|TRBJ2-1|NA
SARPGPGAYNEQF
>TRBV5-1|TRBJ2-3|NA
ASSLMGLDTQY
>TRBV28|TRBJ1-1|TRBD1
ASSFHRGRPEAF
>TRBV11-2|TRBJ2-2|NA
ASSPLSANTGELF
>TRBV5-1|TRBJ1-1|NA
ASSLNGDVTEAF